One sample yielded the 2 T cell receptor beta chains listed below, sequenced in a study of CD8+CD57+ T cells in acquired aplastic anemia. For CDR3 and TCR beta VDJ profiling, genomic DNA was the template used. TCRdb recomputed calls from the reads with MiXCR, one row per CDR3 protein. This sample yields 300,000 or so distinct CDR3 sequences, of which about 56% are seen a single time; roughly 8% belongs to the top ten. Source material: sorted CD4+, CD8+, or CD8+CD57+ T cells (not recorded which) from PBMCs. These receptors were collected from a human donor with severe aplastic anemia or a healthy control (not recorded which).

This clonotype appeared a single time. This chain connects TRBV14 to TRBJ2-3, with D uncertain. V lost 3 bases and J 0 bases, leaving 10 bases between the germline ends. CDR3 length: 15 residues. Germline assignment: CDR1 SGHDN and CDR2 FVKESK. In DNA form, the CDR3 reads TGTGCCAGCAGCCAGAGGAGTAGAAGCACAGATACGCAGTATTTT. Protein sequence: CASSQRSRSTDTQYF. Complete variable domain (other parts from reference TRBV14 and TRBJ2-3): EAGVTQFPSHSVIEKGQTVTLRCDPISGHDNLYWYRRVMGKEIKFLLHFVKESKQDESGMPNNRFLAERTGGTYSTLKVQPAELEDSGVYFCASSQRSRSTDTQYFGPGTRLTVL.

V gene TRBV20-1 combines with J gene TRBJ2-7, with D perhaps given as TRBD1 or TRBD2 (5 bases each). Deletions cut 6 bases from V and 2 bases from J, with 14 bases between. Germline lookup yields CDR1 DFQATT and CDR2 SNEGSKA (reference sequence). This CDR3 contains 13 residues. The CDR3 nucleotides are TGCAGTGCGGGGACCGAACTAACCTACGAGCAGTACTTC. Its translation: CSAGTELTYEQYF.